This T cell receptor (beta chain) was profiled in a study of early T cells in non-severe SARS-CoV-2 infection. Study details: Sequencing targeted bulk RNA from unsorted whole blood, leaving chains unpaired. Regarding the study as a whole: VDJdb-based matching was biased toward anti-spike CD8 responses and missed private and CD4 specificities.

Attachment of unique molecular identifiers to individual cDNA molecules was performed. TCRdb analysed the 5' RACE reads with MiXCR anew, one entry per CDR3 protein. Of approximately 66,000 distinct CDR3 sequences listed, around 13% are singletons. CDR3 size: 15 residues. The V end was cut by 3 bases, the J end by 0 bases, with 9 bases between. The germline V gene encodes CDR1 SEHNR and CDR2 FQNEAQ (reference sequence). This clonotype was seen ten or more times. As yet, its antigen is unknown. This clonotype was sampled from an adult who was a healthcare worker with PCR-confirmed SARS-CoV-2 infection or an uninfected control (not recorded which). The donor label of this sample is uncertain. V is TRBV7-9 and J is TRBJ1-3; D is unclear. The sample in question was whole blood, obtained at baseline. The CDR3 DNA reads TGTGCCAGCAGCTTTGGAGCGGCCTCTGGAAACACCATATATTTT. Amino acid sequence: CASSFGAASGNTIYF.